This TCR beta chain was recorded in a study of T cells after yellow fever vaccination. There are a few counts of this clonotype. The CDR3 runs to 17 residues. Germline values: CDR1 LNHDA, CDR2 SQIVND (reference sequence). V was clipped by 3 bases and J by 1 base, with 16 bases between them. One entry per CDR3 protein, called by TCRdb with MiXCR from the 5' RACE reads. The data hold about 320,000 distinct CDR3 sequences, with 3.5% to 4.5% observed a single time. This receptor was taken from a young man who received the YFV17D yellow fever vaccine. The sequencing used PBMCs, collected 15 days after the yellow fever booster vaccination. The chain uses TRBV19 and TRBJ1-5; perhaps TRBD1 as D (6 bases). CDR3 sequence: CASSMDRDRGSNQPQHF. The CDR3 coding sequence is TGTGCCAGTAGTATGGACAGAGACCGGGGAAGCAATCAGCCCCAGCATTTT.